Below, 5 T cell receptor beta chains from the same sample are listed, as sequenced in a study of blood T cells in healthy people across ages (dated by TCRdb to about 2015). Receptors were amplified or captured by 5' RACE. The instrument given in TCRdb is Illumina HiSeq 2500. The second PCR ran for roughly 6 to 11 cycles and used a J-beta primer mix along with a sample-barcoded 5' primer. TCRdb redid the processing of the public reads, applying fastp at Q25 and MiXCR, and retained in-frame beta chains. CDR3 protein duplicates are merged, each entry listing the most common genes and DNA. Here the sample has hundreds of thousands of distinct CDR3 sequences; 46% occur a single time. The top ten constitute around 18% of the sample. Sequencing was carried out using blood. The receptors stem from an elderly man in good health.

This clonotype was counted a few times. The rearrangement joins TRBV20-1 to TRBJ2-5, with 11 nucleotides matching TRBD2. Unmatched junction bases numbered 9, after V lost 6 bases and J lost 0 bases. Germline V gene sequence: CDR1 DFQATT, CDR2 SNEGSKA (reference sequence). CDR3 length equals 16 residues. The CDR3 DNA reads TGCAGTGCCATTTCCCGACTAGCGGGGAACCAAGAGACCCAGTACTTC. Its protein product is CSAISRLAGNQETQYF.

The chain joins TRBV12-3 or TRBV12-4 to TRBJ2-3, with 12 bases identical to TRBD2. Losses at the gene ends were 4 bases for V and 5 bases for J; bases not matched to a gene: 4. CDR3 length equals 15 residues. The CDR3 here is CASSSTSGSLDTQYF. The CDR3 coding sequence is TGTGCCAGCAGTTCGACTAGCGGGAGTTTAGATACGCAGTATTTT.

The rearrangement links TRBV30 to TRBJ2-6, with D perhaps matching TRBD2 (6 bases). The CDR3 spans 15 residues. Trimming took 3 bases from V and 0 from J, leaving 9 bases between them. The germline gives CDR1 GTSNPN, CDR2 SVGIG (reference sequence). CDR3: CAWSFGGSGANVLTF. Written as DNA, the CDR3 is TGTGCCTGGAGCTTCGGGGGCTCTGGGGCCAACGTCCTGACTTTC.

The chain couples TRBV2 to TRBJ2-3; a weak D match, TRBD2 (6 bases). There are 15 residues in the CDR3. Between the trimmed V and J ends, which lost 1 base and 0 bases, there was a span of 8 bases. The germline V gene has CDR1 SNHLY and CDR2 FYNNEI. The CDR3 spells CASSEEGTSTDTQYF. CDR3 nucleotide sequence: TGTGCCAGCAGTGAAGAAGGGACTAGCACAGATACGCAGTATTTT.

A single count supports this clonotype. The CDR3 region has the DNA TGTGCCAGCAGCCAAGATCCCGGGACTAGCTCCTACAATGAGCAGTTCTTC. Protein sequence: CASSQDPGTSSYNEQFF. The V gene is TRBV4-2, the J gene TRBJ2-1, with TRBD2 identical over 8 bases. V shed 0 bases, J shed 0 bases, and the junction held 4 bases outside the gene matches. Germline CDR1 and CDR2: LGHNA and YNFKEQ. This CDR3 has 17 amino acids.